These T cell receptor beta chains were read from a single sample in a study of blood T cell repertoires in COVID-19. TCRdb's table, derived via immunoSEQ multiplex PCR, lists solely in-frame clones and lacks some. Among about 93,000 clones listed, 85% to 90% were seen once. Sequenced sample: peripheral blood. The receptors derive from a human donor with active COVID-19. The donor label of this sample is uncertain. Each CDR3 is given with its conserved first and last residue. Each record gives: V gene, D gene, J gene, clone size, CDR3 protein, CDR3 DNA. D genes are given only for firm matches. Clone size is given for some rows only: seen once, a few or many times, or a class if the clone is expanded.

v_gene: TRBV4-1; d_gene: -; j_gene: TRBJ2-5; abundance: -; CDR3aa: CASSNLGVPETQYF; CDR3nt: TGCGCCAGCAGCAACCTAGGGGTTCCAGAGACCCAGTACTTC
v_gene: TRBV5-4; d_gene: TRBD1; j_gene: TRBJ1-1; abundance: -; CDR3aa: CASSLGGRGAPNTEAFF; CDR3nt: TGTGCCAGCAGCTTAGGGGGCAGGGGGGCGCCGAACACTGAAGCTTTCTTT
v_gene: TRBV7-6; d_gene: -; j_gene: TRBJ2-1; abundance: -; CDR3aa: CASSTAPGDNEQFF; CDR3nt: TGTGCCAGCAGCACCGCCCCGGGGGACAATGAGCAGTTCTTC
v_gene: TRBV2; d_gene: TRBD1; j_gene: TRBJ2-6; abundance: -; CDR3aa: CASSVDRAGANVLTF; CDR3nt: TGTGCCAGCAGTGTCGACAGGGCTGGGGCCAACGTCCTGACTTTC
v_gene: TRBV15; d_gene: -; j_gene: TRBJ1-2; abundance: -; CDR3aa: CATSRGQVTNYGYTF; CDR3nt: TGTGCCACCAGCAGAGGACAGGTGACTAACTATGGCTACACCTTC
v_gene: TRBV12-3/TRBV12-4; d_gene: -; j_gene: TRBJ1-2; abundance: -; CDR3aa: CASSLTGVYGYTF; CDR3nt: TGTGCCAGCAGCCTGACAGGAGTCTATGGCTACACCTTC
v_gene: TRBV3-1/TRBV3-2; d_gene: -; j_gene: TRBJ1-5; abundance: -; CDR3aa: CASSQDSRGSNQPQHF; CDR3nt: TGTGCCAGCAGCCAAGATTCGCGGGGGAGCAATCAGCCCCAGCATTTT
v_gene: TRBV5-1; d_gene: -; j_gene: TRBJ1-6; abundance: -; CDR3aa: CASSLAGGNNSPLHF; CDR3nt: TGCGCCAGCAGCTTGGCGGGGGGTAACAATTCACCCCTCCACTTT
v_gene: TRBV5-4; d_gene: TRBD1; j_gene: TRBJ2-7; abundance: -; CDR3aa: CASSAPGQGAYEQYF; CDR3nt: TGTGCCAGCAGCGCCCCGGGACAGGGGGCATACGAGCAGTACTTC
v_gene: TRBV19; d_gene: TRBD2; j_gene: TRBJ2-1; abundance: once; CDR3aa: CASNGGGTFYNEQFF; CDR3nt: TGTGCCAGTAACGGCGGGGGGACGTTCTACAATGAGCAGTTCTTC
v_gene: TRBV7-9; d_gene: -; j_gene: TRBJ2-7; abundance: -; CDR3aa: CASSFENYEQYF; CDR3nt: TGTGCCAGCAGCTTCGAGAATTACGAGCAGTACTTC
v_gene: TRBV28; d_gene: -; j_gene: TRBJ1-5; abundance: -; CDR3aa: CASSLAGENQPQHF; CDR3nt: TGTGCCAGCAGTTTGGCGGGGGAGAATCAGCCCCAGCATTTT
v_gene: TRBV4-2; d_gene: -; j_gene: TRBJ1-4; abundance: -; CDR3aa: CASLQGSRLFF; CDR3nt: TGTGCCAGCCTACAGGGCTCCAGACTGTTTTTT
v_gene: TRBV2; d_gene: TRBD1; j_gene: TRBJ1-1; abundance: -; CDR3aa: CASTLQGMNTEAFF; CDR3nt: TGTGCCAGCACGCTACAGGGGATGAACACTGAAGCTTTCTTT
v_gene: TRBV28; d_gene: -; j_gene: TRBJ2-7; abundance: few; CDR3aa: CASSFWQGTYEQYF; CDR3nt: TGTGCCAGCAGTTTCTGGCAGGGGACCTACGAGCAGTACTTC
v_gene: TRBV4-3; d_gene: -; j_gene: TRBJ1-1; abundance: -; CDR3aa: CASSQGKYSRLSAFF; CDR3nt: TGCGCCAGCAGCCAAGGGAAATACAGTCGACTAAGTGCTTTCTTT
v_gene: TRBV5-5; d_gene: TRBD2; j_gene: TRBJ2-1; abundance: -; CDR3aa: CASSSLAGVIDEQFF; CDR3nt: TGTGCCAGCAGCAGTCTAGCGGGGGTCATCGATGAGCAGTTCTTC
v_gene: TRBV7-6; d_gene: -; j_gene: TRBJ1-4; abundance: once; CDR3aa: CASSLEGGGDGEKLFF; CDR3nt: TGTGCCAGCAGCTTAGAAGGGGGTGGGGATGGTGAAAAACTGTTTTTT
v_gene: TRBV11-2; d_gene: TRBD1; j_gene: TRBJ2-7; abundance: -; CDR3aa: CASSITLRTGGYEQYF; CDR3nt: TGTGCCAGCAGCATCACCCTCAGGACAGGGGGCTACGAGCAGTACTTC
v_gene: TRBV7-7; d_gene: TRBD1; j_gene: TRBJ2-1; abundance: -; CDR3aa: CASSLFIRQPGQGYNEQFF; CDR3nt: TGTGCTAGCAGCTTGTTTATTCGACAACCGGGACAGGGTTACAATGAGCAGTTCTTC
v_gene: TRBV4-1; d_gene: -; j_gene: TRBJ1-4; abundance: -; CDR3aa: CASSQVQLGEKLFF; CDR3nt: TGCGCCAGCAGCCAAGTACAGCTTGGGGAAAAACTGTTTTTT
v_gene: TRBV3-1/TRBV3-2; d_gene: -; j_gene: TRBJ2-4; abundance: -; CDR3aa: CASSQAPSDWGDKNIQYF; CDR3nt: TGTGCCAGCAGCCAAGCACCTTCCGACTGGGGGGACAAAAACATTCAGTACTTC
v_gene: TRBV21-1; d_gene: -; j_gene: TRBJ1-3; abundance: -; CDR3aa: CASSKGTAGPKDSGNTIYF; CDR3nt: TGTGCCAGCAGCAAAGGGACAGCCGGCCCAAAGGACTCTGGAAACACCATATATTTT
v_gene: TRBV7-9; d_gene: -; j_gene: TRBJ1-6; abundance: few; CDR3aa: CASSLGSGGNSPLHF; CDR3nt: TGTGCCAGCAGCTTAGGGTCGGGGGGGAATTCACCCCTCCACTTT
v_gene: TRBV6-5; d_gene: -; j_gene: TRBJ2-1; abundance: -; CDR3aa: CASTKDSGREQFF; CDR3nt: TGTGCCAGCACCAAGGACAGTGGTCGTGAGCAGTTCTTC
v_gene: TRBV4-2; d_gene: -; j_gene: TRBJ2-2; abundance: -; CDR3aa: CASSQEGRGTGELFF; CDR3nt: TGTGCCAGCAGCCAAGAGGGAAGGGGCACCGGGGAGCTGTTTTTT
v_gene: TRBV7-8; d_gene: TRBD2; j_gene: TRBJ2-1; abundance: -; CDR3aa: CASSLATSGGAFEQFF; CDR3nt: TGTGCCAGCAGCTTAGCAACTAGCGGGGGGGCCTTTGAGCAGTTCTTC
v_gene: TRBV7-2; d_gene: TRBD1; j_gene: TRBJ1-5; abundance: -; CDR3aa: CASRKDRGGNQPQHF; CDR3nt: TGTGCCAGCAGGAAGGACAGGGGAGGCAATCAGCCCCAGCATTTT
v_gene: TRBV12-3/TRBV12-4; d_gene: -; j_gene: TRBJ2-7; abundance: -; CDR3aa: CASSLGGEQYF; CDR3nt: TGTGCCAGCAGTTTAGGCGGCGAGCAGTACTTC
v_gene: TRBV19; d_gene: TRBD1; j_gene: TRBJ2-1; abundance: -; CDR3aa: CASRQTGTPYNEQFF; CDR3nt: TGTGCCAGTAGGCAGACAGGGACCCCTTACAATGAGCAGTTCTTC
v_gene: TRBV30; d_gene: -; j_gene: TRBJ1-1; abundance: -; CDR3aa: CACDRAEAFF; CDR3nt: TGTGCCTGTGACAGAGCCGAAGCTTTCTTT
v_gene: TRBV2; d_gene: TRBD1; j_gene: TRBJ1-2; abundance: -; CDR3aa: CASGRRRGPLYGYTF; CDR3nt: TGTGCCAGCGGCCGACGGAGGGGGCCCCTCTATGGCTACACCTTC
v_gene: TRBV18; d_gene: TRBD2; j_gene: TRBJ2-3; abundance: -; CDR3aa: CASSPPGTSPFTDTQYF; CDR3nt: TGTGCCAGCTCACCACCTGGGACTAGCCCATTCACAGATACGCAGTATTTT
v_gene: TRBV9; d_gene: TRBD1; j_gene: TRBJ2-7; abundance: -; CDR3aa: CASSVAGQGKQYF; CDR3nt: TGTGCCAGCAGCGTAGCAGGACAGGGGAAGCAGTACTTC
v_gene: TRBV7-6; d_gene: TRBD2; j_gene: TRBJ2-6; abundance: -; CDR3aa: CASSSRLAGASGANVLTF; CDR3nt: TGTGCCAGCAGCTCACGACTAGCGGGAGCCTCTGGGGCCAACGTCCTGACTTTC